This TCR beta chain derives from a study of response to subunit inactivated influenza vaccine. Study-wide findings and caveats: The authors offered the suggestion that each seasonal influenza vaccination recruits few new T cells.

This CDR3 contains 15 residues. V lost 0 bases, J lost 1 base, and 10 bases lay in between. Germline values: CDR1 ENHRY, CDR2 SYGVKD. This clonotype was recorded many times. Its specificity is unknown. MiXCR, applied by TCRdb to the RT-PCR reads, yields one record per CDR3 protein. The sample gives roughly 780,000 distinct CDR3 sequences, around 20% of which show up once; approximately 11% is in the top ten. The clonotype was recovered from a man in his fifties who received an inactivated influenza vaccine. The sequencing used PBMCs from blood, collected 5 to 6 days after vaccination. The chain employs TRBV10-3 and TRBJ2-7; TRBD1 is a possible D gene (5 bases). CDR3 sequence reads: CAISESVAGSYEQYF. As DNA, the CDR3 is TGTGCCATCAGTGAGTCGGTAGCAGGGTCCTACGAGCAGTACTTC.